What follows are 19 T cell receptor beta chains derived from one specimen sequenced in a study of T cell responses to AZD1222 COVID-19 vaccine. TCRdb's copy holds only in-frame clones and misses some; the assay was immunoSEQ multiplex PCR. The data contain around 110,000 clones, around 94% of them singletons. Source: peripheral blood, taken on day 0 of AZD1222 vaccination. These receptors originate from an adult in good health.

V and J are TRBV12-3 or TRBV12-4 and TRBJ1-6, with a tentative D call TRBD1 (5 bases). This CDR3 comprises 13 residues. Deletions cut 0 bases from V and 14 bases from J, with 11 bases between. This chain's CDR3 is CASSLAAGIALHF. DNA for the CDR3: TGTGCCAGCAGTTTAGCGGCAGGGATTGCCCTCCACTTT.

V usage is TRBV19 and J usage is TRBJ1-2; no reliable D call. The V end was cut by 3 bases, the J end by 1 base, with 3 bases between. CDR3 length equals 12 residues. The germline V gene has CDR1 LNHDA and CDR2 SQIVND (reference sequence). The CDR3 coding sequence is TGTGCCAGTAGTATCAATAACTATGGCTACACCTTC. As protein: CASSINNYGYTF.

On this clone: This sample includes further DNA sequences coding for the same CDR3. The CDR3 is CASSSRGSSYEQYF. The CDR3 DNA reads TGCGCCAGCAGCTCCCGGGGCTCTTCTTACGAGCAGTACTTC. The J gene is TRBJ2-7, the V gene TRBV5-1; D is perhaps TRBD1 or TRBD2 (5 bases each). The CDR3 contains 14 residues. V lost 3 bases to trimming and J lost 4 bases, with 14 bases between them. Germline lookup yields CDR1 SGHRS and CDR2 YFSETQ.

The chain employs TRBV28 and TRBJ1-2; D possibly corresponds to TRBD1 (5 bases). In germline, CDR1 is MDHEN, CDR2 SYDVKM. V shed 6 bases and J shed 1 base, with 9 bases lying between them. CDR3 length: 13 amino acids. The CDR3 loop reads CASSPGGNYGYTF. CDR3 coding DNA: TGTGCCAGCAGCCCCGGGGGTAACTATGGCTACACCTTC.

The chain uses TRBV29-1 and TRBJ1-2; D not certain. The CDR3 consists of 11 residues. Germline CDR1 SQVTM, CDR2 ANQGSEA. Deletions cut 7 bases from V and 8 bases from J, with 14 bases between. This chain's CDR3 is CSAAGSSGYTF. As DNA, the CDR3 is TGCAGCGCCGCAGGATCGAGCGGCTACACCTTC. The full variable domain, in which reference TRBV29-1 and TRBJ1-2 provide the parts outside the CDR3, is SAVISQKPSRDICQRGTSLTIQCQVDSQVTMMFWYRQQPGQSLTLIATANQGSEATYESGFVIDKFPISRPNLTFSTLTVSNMSPEDSSIYLCSAAGSSGYTFGSGTRLTVV.

This sequence joins TRBV18 and TRBJ1-2; 9 nucleotides agree with TRBD1. Germline lookup yields CDR1 KGHSH and CDR2 LQKENI. V was pared by 2 bases and J by 8 bases, with 3 bases of the junction left unmatched. The CDR3 sequence is 13 residues long. The CDR3 loop reads CASSPGTGPGYTF. The CDR3 DNA sequence: TGTGCCAGCTCACCAGGGACAGGGCCCGGCTACACCTTC.

This clone was counted a few times. This CDR3 is CASSQVDLVSYNEQFF. For the CDR3, the DNA is TGCGCCAGCAGCCAAGTTGACCTCGTTTCCTACAATGAGCAGTTCTTC. The chain couples TRBV4-1 to TRBJ2-1; D unresolved. The CDR3 length is 16 residues. The V end was cut by 1 base, the J end by 1 base, with 11 bases between. CDR1 is MGHRA, CDR2 YSYEKL, per germline.

V gene TRBV2 combines with J gene TRBJ1-4; D may be TRBD1 (6 bases). CDR3 length equals 15 residues. From germline, CDR1 is SNHLY and CDR2 FYNNEI. V shed 0 bases and J shed 4 bases, with 9 bases lying between them. The CDR3 region has the DNA TGTGCCAGCAGTGAAGCGCAGGGGTTTAATGAAAAACTGTTTTTT. Residues: CASSEAQGFNEKLFF.

The chain couples TRBV27 to TRBJ1-2; 9 positions agree with TRBD1. V gave up 7 bases and J gave up 4 bases; unmatched junction bases: 7. The germline V gene encodes CDR1 MNHEY and CDR2 SMNVEV (reference sequence). This CDR3 is 14 amino acids long. CDR3 sequence: CASTDGQGIYGYTF. In DNA, the CDR3 is TGTGCCAGCACCGACGGACAGGGGATCTATGGCTACACCTTC.

The gene calls are TRBV27 and TRBJ2-7, with 11 bases aligning to TRBD2. J was trimmed by 5 bases and V by 2 bases; bases with no gene match: 5. This CDR3 is 15 amino acids long. Germline assignment: CDR1 MNHEY and CDR2 SMNVEV (reference sequence). The CDR3 nucleotides are TGTGCCAGCAGTTTACTAGGACTAGCGGGTCACGAGCAGTACTTC. It encodes CASSLLGLAGHEQYF.

The genes are TRBV7-2 and TRBJ1-5, with D possibly matching TRBD1 (5 bases). The CDR3 is 15 residues long. With 0 bases removed from V and 7 bases from J, the gap between germline ends came to 13 bases. CDR1 SGHTA and CDR2 FQGNSA come from the germline V gene. The CDR3 spells CASSLAWDYRQPQHF. The CDR3 nucleotides are TGTGCCAGCAGCTTAGCTTGGGACTACAGGCAGCCCCAGCATTTT.

This chain links TRBV2 with TRBJ2-3, with 13 bases matching TRBD2. CDR1 is SNHLY and CDR2 is FYNNEI in the germline V gene. Trimming at V came to 4 bases and at J to 0 bases, leaving 7 bases not matched to a gene. CDR3 length: 18 amino acids. CDR3 in amino acids: CASSGTSGSESSTDTQYF. In DNA, the CDR3 is TGTGCCAGCAGTGGGACTAGCGGGAGTGAATCTAGCACAGATACGCAGTATTTT.

V usage is TRBV2 and J usage is TRBJ1-1; possibly TRBD1 for D (6 bases). This CDR3 has 15 amino acids. Looked up from germline, CDR1 is SNHLY and CDR2 is FYNNEI. Trimming took off 6 bases at V and 2 bases at J, with 16 bases between the two ends. The CDR3 DNA follows: TGTGCCAGCAGCTCTCAACAGGGAGGTAACACTGAAGCTTTCTTT. It translates to CASSSQQGGNTEAFF.

V usage is TRBV19 and J usage is TRBJ1-1; TRBD1 might be the D (5 bases). V was cut by 5 bases and J by 3 bases, with 25 bases left in between. CDR1 LNHDA and CDR2 SQIVND come from the germline V gene (reference sequence). The CDR3 sequence is 18 residues long. CDR3 residues: CASSADTLLTSLYTEAFF. The CDR3 DNA is TGTGCCAGTAGTGCGGACACCCTACTTACAAGTTTGTACACTGAAGCTTTCTTT.

The chain carries TRBV2 and TRBJ1-2, with D uncertain. The V gene's germline CDR1 is SNHLY and CDR2 FYNNEI. V lost 5 bases, J lost 3 bases, and 13 bases lay in between. This CDR3 is 14 amino acids long. CDR3 nucleotides: TGTGCCAGCAGTCGTTCCCATTTCGACTATGGCTACACCTTC. This encodes CASSRSHFDYGYTF.

This chain joins TRBV19 and TRBJ1-6; 9 bases align to TRBD1. Germline lookup yields CDR1 LNHDA and CDR2 SQIVND (reference sequence). Trimming removed 5 bases from V and 7 bases from J; junction bases left unmatched: 9. This CDR3 comprises 16 residues. The chain's CDR3 is CASSAPTGTGNSPLHF. In nucleotides, the CDR3 is TGTGCCAGTAGTGCGCCCACCGGGACAGGGAATTCACCCCTCCACTTT.

This chain uses TRBV27 with TRBJ1-2, with 10 positions matching TRBD1. Germline CDR1 MNHEY, CDR2 SMNVEV (reference sequence). V was pared by 6 bases and J by 8 bases, with 9 bases of the junction left unmatched. CDR3 length: 14 amino acids. In DNA, the CDR3 is TGTGCCAGCAGCCAGCCGGGACAGGGGTTCGGCTACACCTTC. It translates to CASSQPGQGFGYTF.

This clone was detected a few times. This sequence joins TRBV30 and TRBJ2-1; a weak D match, TRBD1 (6 bases). Looked up from germline, CDR1 is GTSNPN and CDR2 is SVGIG (reference sequence). This CDR3 spans 11 amino acids. The V gene lost 0 bases and the J gene lost 10 bases, with 7 bases spanning the gap. This CDR3 reads CAWSVQGEQFF. The CDR3 DNA is TGTGCCTGGAGTGTACAGGGAGAGCAGTTCTTC.

The gene calls are TRBV28 and TRBJ1-1, with D unclear. The CDR3 runs 14 residues. Germline values: CDR1 MDHEN, CDR2 SYDVKM. V gave up 0 bases and J gave up 1 base, with 6 bases separating them. DNA of the CDR3: TGTGCCAGCAGTTTATGGACAACGAACACTGAAGCTTTCTTT. Its translation: CASSLWTTNTEAFF.